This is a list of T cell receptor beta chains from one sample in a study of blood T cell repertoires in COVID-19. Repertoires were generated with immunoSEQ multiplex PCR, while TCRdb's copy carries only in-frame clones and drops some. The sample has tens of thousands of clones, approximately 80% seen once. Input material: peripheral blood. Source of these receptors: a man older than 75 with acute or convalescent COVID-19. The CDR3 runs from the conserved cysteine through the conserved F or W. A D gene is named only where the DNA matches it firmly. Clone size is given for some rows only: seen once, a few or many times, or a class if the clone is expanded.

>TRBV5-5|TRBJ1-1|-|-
TGTGCCAGCAGCTTGGTGGAGGGTGACACTGAAGCTTTCTTT
CASSLVEGDTEAFF
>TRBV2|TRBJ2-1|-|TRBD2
TGTGCCAGCGGTCCACTAGCGGTGCAACTTGGGGAGCAGTTCTTC
CASGPLAVQLGEQFF
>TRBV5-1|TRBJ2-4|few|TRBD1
TGCGCCAGCAGCCTTGGGACAGGTAGTTTCAAAAACATTCAGTACTTC
CASSLGTGSFKNIQYF
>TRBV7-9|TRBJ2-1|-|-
TGTGCCAGCAGCCCGTCCTCACGCGGCGGATACAATGAGCAGTTCTTC
CASSPSSRGGYNEQFF
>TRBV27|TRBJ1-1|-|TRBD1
TGTGCCAGCAGTTCCGGGACAGGGCTTTTGAACACTGAAGCTTTCTTT
CASSSGTGLLNTEAFF
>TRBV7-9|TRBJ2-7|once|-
TGTGCCAGCAGCTCCACGGGGGAGGGGGTGTATGAGCAGTACTTC
CASSSTGEGVYEQYF
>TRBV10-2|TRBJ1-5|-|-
TGCGCCAGCAGTCTCTCAGGCAACAATCAGCCCCAGCATTTT
CASSLSGNNQPQHF
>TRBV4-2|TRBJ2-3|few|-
TGTGCCAGCAGCCAAGTTACAACCATCGGCACAGATACGCAGTATTTT
CASSQVTTIGTDTQYF
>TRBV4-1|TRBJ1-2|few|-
TGCGCCAGCAGCCAAGAGGCTGATCTCTATGGCTACACCTTC
CASSQEADLYGYTF
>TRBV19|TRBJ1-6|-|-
TGTGCCAGTACAGTTACCTATAATTCACCCCTCCACTTT
CASTVTYNSPLHF
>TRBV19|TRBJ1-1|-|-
TGTGCCAGTAGTATAAGTACTCAGGTTGAAGCTTTCTTT
CASSISTQVEAFF
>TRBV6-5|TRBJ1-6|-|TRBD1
TGTGCCAGCCGATACTACCCGGGACAGACCAATTCACCCCTCCACTTT
CASRYYPGQTNSPLHF
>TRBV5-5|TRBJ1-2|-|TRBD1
TGTGCCAGCGCCGGACAGGGGAACCCAAACTATGGCTACACCTTC
CASAGQGNPNYGYTF
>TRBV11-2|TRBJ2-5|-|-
TGTGCCAGCAGCTTCGGTAGTGAGACCCAGTACTTC
CASSFGSETQYF
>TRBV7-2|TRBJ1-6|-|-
TGTGCCAGCAGCACAACAGGGATGGGTTCACCCCTCCACTTT
CASSTTGMGSPLHF
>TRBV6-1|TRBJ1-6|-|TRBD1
TGTGCCAGCAGTGAACAGGGGGAGGATTCACCCCTCCACTTT
CASSEQGEDSPLHF
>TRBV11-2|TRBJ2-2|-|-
TGTACCAGCAGCCCGGGGGTCGGGCGAGGCACCGGGGAGCTGTTTTTT
CTSSPGVGRGTGELFF
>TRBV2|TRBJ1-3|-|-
TGTGCCAGCAGTGGCGACATTGGAAACACCATATATTTT
CASSGDIGNTIYF
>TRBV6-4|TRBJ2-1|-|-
TGTGCCAGCAGTGACCAGACAGAATACAATGAGCAGTTCTTC
CASSDQTEYNEQFF
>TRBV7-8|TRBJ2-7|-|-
TGTGCCAGCACCCGAGCGGGCAGCCGATCCTACGAGCAGTACTTC
CASTRAGSRSYEQYF